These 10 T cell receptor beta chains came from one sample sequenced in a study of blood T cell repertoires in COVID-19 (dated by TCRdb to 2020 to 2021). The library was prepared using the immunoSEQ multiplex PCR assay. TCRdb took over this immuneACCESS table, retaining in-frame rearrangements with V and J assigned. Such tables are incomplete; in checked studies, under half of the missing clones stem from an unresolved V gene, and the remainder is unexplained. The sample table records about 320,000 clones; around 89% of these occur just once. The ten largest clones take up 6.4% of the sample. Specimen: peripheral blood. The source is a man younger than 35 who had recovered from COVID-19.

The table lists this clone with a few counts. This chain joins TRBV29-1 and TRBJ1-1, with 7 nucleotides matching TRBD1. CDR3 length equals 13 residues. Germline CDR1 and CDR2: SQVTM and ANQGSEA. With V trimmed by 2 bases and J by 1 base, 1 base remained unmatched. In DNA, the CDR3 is TGCAGCGTTGAACAGGGGGGGAACACTGAAGCTTTCTTT. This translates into CSVEQGGNTEAFF.

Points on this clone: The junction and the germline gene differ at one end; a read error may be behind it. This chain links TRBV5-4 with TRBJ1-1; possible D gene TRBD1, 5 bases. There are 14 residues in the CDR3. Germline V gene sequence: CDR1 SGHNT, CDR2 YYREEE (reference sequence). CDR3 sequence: CASSPAGGNPEAFF. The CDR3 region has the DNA TGTGCCAGCAGCCCGGCGGGGGGGAACCCTGAAGCTTTCTTT.

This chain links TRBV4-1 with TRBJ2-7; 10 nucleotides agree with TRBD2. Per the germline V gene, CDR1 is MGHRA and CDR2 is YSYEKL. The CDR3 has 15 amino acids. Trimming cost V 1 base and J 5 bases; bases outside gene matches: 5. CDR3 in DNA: TGCGCCAGCAGCCAAGGGTCTAGCGGGAGAGACGAGCAGTACTTC. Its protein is CASSQGSSGRDEQYF.

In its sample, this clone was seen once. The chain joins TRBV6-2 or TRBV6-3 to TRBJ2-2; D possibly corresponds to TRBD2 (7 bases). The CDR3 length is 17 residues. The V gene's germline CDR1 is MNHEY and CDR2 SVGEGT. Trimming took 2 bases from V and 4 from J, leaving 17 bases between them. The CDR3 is CASSYTLGGALTGELFF. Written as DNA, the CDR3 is TGTGCCAGCAGTTACACGTTGGGGGGGGCGCTCACCGGGGAGCTGTTTTTT.

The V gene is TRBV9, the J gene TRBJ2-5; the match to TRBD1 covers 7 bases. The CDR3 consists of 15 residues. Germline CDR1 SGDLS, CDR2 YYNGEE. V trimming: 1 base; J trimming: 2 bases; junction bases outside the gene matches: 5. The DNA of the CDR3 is TGTGCCAGCAGCGTACAGCCGGGACAGCAAGAGACCCAGTACTTC. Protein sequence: CASSVQPGQQETQYF.

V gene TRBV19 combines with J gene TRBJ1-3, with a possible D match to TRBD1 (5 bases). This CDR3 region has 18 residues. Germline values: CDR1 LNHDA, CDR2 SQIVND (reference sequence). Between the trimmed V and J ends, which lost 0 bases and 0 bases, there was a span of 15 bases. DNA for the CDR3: TGTGCCAGTAGTATAGAGGCTAGCGGGACGGCCTCTGGAAACACCATATATTTT. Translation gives CASSIEASGTASGNTIYF.

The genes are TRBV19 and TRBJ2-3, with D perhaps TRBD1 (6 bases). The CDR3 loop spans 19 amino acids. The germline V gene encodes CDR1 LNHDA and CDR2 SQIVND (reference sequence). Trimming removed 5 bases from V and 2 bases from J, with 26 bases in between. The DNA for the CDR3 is TGTGCCAGTAGTCCAGACCGTTGGACAGTCTTTGAGTCCACAGATACGCAGTATTTT. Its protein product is CASSPDRWTVFESTDTQYF.

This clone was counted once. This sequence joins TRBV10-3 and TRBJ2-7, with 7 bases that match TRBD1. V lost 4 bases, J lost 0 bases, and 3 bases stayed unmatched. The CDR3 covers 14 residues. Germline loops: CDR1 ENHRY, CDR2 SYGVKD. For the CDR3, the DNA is TGTGCCATCAGTGGGGACAGAAGCTCCTACGAGCAGTACTTC. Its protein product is CAISGDRSSYEQYF.

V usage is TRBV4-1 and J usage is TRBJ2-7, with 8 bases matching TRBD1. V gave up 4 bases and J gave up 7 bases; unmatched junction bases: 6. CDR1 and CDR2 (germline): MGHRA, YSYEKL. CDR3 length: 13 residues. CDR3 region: CASSPYDRGEQYF. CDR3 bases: TGCGCCAGCAGCCCCTACGACAGGGGTGAGCAGTACTTC.

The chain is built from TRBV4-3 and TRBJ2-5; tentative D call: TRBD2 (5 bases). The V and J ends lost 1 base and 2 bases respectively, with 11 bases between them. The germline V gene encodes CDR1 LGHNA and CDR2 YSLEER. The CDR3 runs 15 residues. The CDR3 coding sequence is TGCGCCAGCAGCCAAGGAGGGATGTTTCAAGAGACCCAGTACTTC. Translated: CASSQGGMFQETQYF.